This T cell receptor (beta chain) was sequenced for a study of blood T cells in healthy people across ages. Trimming cost V 4 bases and J 7 bases; bases outside gene matches: 17. Germline assignment: CDR1 SGHTA and CDR2 FQGTGA. The CDR3 consists of 18 residues. Combining a sample-barcoded 5' primer with a J-beta primer mix, a second PCR ran for 7 to 11 cycles. One entry per CDR3 protein, called by TCRdb with MiXCR from the 5' RACE reads. The sample contains 700,000 to 850,000 distinct CDR3 sequences, about 48% of which appear only once. The chain couples TRBV7-3 to TRBJ2-1; TRBD2 matches 9 bases. Sequencing used blood. This receptor was taken from an elderly man in good health. The CDR3 here is CASSSRGLAGNKSNEQFF. DNA for the CDR3: TGTGCCAGCAGCTCCCGAGGTCTAGCGGGAAACAAATCTAATGAGCAGTTCTTC.